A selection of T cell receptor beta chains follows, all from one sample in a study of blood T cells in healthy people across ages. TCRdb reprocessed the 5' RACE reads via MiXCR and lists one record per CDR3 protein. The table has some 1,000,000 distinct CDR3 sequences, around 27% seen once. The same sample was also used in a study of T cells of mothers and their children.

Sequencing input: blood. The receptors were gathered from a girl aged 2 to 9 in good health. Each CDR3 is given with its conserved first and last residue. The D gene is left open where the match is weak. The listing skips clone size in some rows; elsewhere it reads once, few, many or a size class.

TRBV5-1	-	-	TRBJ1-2	CASSLAAGLLRINGYTF	TGCGCCAGCAGCTTGGCCGCAGGGCTACTGAGAATTAATGGCTACACCTTC
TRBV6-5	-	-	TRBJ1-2	CASSYYPGGSDGYTF	TGTGCCAGCAGTTACTATCCCGGGGGCTCGGATGGCTACACCTTC
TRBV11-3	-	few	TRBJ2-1	CASSLGWTANEQFF	TGTGCCAGCAGCTTAGGGTGGACAGCTAATGAGCAGTTCTTC
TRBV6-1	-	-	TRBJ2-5	CASSEHGSSRETQYF	TGTGCCAGCAGTGAGCATGGCTCTAGTCGAGAGACCCAGTACTTC
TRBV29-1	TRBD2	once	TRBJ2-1	CSVAPTSGDNEQFF	TGCAGCGTTGCACCGACTAGCGGGGACAATGAGCAGTTCTTC
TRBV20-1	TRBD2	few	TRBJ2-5	CSAQNPGGETQYF	TGCAGTGCCCAGAATCCGGGAGGAGAGACCCAGTACTTC
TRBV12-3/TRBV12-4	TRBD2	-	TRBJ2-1	CASSFGLAGMLPWQFF	TGTGCCAGCAGTTTCGGACTAGCGGGAATGTTGCCTTGGCAGTTCTTC
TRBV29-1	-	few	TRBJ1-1	CSVDRYTEAFF	TGCAGCGTGGACCGTTACACTGAAGCTTTCTTT
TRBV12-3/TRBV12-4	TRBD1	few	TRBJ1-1	CASSLKGAVTEAFF	TGTGCCAGCAGTTTGAAGGGGGCGGTAACTGAAGCTTTCTTT
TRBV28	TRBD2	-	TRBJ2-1	CASSYDGTSGGSYNEQFF	TGTGCCAGCAGTTACGATGGGACTAGCGGAGGATCCTACAATGAGCAGTTCTTC
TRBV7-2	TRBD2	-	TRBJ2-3	CASSLSSAGGPLDTQYF	TGTGCCAGCAGCTTGTCTTCGGCGGGGGGTCCGTTAGATACGCAGTATTTT
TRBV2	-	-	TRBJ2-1	CASSELLFYNEQFF	TGTGCCAGCAGTGAGCTTCTATTTTACAATGAGCAGTTCTTC
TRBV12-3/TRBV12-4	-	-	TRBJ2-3	CASSLETPTDTQYF	TGTGCCAGCAGTTTAGAGACTCCCACAGATACGCAGTATTTT
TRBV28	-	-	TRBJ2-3	CASSSSRPLRDTQYF	TGTGCCAGCAGTTCCTCCAGGCCCCTCCGGGATACGCAGTATTTT
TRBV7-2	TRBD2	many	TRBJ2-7	CASSFRGSSSYEQYF	TGTGCCAGCAGTTTTCGCGGGAGTAGCTCCTACGAGCAGTACTTC
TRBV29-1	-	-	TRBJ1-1	CSVPSNTEAFF	TGCAGCGTTCCCTCCAACACCGAAGCTTTCTTT
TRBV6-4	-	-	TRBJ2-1	CASSRQGGGNEQFF	TGTGCCAGCAGTCGACAGGGAGGCGGCAATGAGCAGTTCTTC
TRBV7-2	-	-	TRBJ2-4	CASSDEPRGKIQYF	TGTGCCAGCAGCGACGAACCTCGGGGCAAAATTCAGTACTTC
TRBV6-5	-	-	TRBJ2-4	CASSPTSRAKNIQYF	TGTGCCAGCAGTCCTACTTCTAGGGCCAAAAACATTCAGTACTTC
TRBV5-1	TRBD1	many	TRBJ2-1	CASSPRTGVIEQFF	TGCGCCAGCAGCCCCCGGACAGGGGTTATAGAGCAGTTCTTC
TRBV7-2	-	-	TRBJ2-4	CASSSSGTRGVF	TGTGCCAGCAGCTCGAGCGGGACCAGGGGGGTCTTC
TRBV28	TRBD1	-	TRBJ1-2	CASSPYLDRANYGYTF	TGTGCCAGCAGTCCATACCTGGACAGGGCTAACTATGGCTACACCTTC
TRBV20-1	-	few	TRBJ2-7	CSARRGEQYF	TGCAGTGCTAGACGGGGAGAGCAGTACTTC
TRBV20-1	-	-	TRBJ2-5	CSARHTSAEETQYF	TGCAGTGCTAGACACACTTCGGCGGAGGAGACCCAGTACTTC
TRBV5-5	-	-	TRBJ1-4	CASSVSGTENEKLFF	TGTGCCAGCAGCGTGTCGGGAACAGAAAATGAAAAACTGTTTTTT
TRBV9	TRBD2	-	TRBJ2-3	CASSPRTPSGRATDTQYF	TGTGCCAGCAGCCCACGCACCCCTAGCGGGAGGGCCACAGATACGCAGTATTTT
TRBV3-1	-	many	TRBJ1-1	CASSLADTEAFF	TGTGCCAGCAGCTTAGCTGACACTGAAGCTTTCTTT
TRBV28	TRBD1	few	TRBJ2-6	CATSSSRTGGPGANVLTF	TGTGCCACCAGTTCCTCGAGGACAGGGGGTCCTGGGGCCAACGTCCTGACTTTC
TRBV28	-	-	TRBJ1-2	CASSSPGDRYGYTF	TGTGCCAGCAGTTCCCCAGGGGATCGCTATGGCTACACCTTC
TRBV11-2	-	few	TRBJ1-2	CASSLSLGGGKDYGYTF	TGTGCCAGCAGCTTAAGTTTAGGTGGGGGGAAGGACTATGGCTACACCTTC
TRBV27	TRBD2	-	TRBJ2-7	CASSPGSIAGYHSYEQYF	TGTGCCAGCAGTCCCGGGTCCATAGCGGGATACCACTCCTACGAGCAGTACTTC
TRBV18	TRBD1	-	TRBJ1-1	CASSAFIGPSRETGDTEAFF	TGTGCCAGCTCAGCGTTCATCGGGCCCTCCCGTGAGACAGGGGACACTGAAGCTTTCTTT
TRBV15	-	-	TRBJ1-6	CATSRDSLTDYNSPLHF	TGTGCCACCAGCAGAGATTCGCTAACAGACTATAATTCACCCCTCCACTTT
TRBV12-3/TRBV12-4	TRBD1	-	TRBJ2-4	CASSQGQKKNIQYF	TGTGCCAGCAGTCAGGGACAGAAGAAAAACATTCAGTACTTC
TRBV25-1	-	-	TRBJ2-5	CASRQQGAETQYF	TGTGCCAGCAGACAACAGGGAGCGGAGACCCAGTACTTC
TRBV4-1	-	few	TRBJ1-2	CASSQFTGLGNYGYTF	TGCGCCAGCAGCCAATTCACAGGGTTAGGGAACTATGGCTACACCTTC
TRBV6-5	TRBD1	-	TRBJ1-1	CASSYRSGGKTEAFF	TGTGCCAGCAGTTATAGATCAGGGGGGAAAACTGAAGCTTTCTTT
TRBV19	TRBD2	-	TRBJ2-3	CASGERGAAARDTQYF	TGTGCCAGTGGGGAGCGGGGGGCCGCAGCCAGGGATACGCAGTATTTT
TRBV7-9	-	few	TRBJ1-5	CASSLATGHNQPQHF	TGTGCCAGCAGCTTAGCTACAGGGCACAATCAGCCCCAGCATTTT
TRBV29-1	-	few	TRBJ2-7	CSVRESYEQYF	TGCAGCGTCAGGGAATCCTACGAGCAGTACTTC
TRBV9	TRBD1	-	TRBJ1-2	CASSVGTANYGYTF	TGTGCCAGCAGCGTTGGGACAGCTAACTATGGCTACACCTTC
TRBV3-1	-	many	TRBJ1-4	CASSQDRLATNEKLFF	TGTGCCAGCAGCCAAGATCGACTTGCAACTAATGAAAAACTGTTTTTT
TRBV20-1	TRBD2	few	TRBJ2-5	CSARDWAGGPVQETQYF	TGCAGTGCTAGAGATTGGGCGGGGGGGCCAGTACAAGAGACCCAGTACTTC
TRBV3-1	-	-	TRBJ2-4	CASSLKGGNIQYF	TGTGCCAGCAGCCTAAAAGGGGGTAACATTCAGTACTTC
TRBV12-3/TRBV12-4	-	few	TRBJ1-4	CASSFARGVNEKLFF	TGTGCCAGCAGTTTTGCTAGGGGCGTTAATGAAAAACTGTTTTTT
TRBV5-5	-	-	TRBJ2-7	CASSLVRGTAYEQYF	TGTGCCAGCAGCTTGGTCAGGGGCACGGCGTACGAGCAGTACTTC
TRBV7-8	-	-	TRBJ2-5	CASSLHFGDQETQYF	TGTGCCAGCAGCCTTCATTTCGGGGACCAAGAGACCCAGTACTTC
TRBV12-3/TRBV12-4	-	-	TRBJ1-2	CASSSWTYGYTF	TGTGCCAGCAGTAGCTGGACCTATGGCTACACCTTC